This entry is about one TCR beta chain. These data originate in a study of blood T cell repertoires in COVID-19. TCRdb's copy holds only in-frame clones and misses some; the assay was immunoSEQ multiplex PCR. The sample holds 250,000 to 400,000 clones, 88% seen once. Followed longitudinally, the Seattle patients had been enrolled during active infection. The trim removed 1 base at V and 3 bases at J, leaving 0 bases unmatched. The CDR3 runs 13 residues. Germline V gene data show CDR1 as SEHNR and CDR2 as FQNEAQ (reference sequence). The V and J genes are TRBV7-9 and TRBJ2-7, with 7 bases lining up with TRBD2. This TCR was recovered from a woman in her 30s with COVID-19, enrolled during active disease. Input material: peripheral blood. CDR3 in DNA: TGTGCCAGCAGCTTAGGGGACTACTACGAGCAGTACTTC. As protein: CASSLGDYYEQYF.